A selection of T cell receptor beta chains follows, all from one sample in a study of radiation and T cells in renal cell carcinoma. TCRdb keeps only in-frame clones here, not all; method: immunoSEQ multiplex PCR. This table holds some 150,000 clones, approximately 87% found once. Specimen: blood, collected from a patient whose treatment included radiotherapy and nephrectomy. These receptors were taken from a woman aged 45-65 years with renal cell carcinoma. CDR3s include the opening cysteine and the closing phenylalanine or tryptophan. The order of the fields is D gene, clone size, J gene, V gene, CDR3 DNA, CDR3 protein. A D gene is named only where the DNA matches it firmly. Not all rows give a size; the values are once, few, many and, for expanded clones, a class.

TRBD2 | - | TRBJ2-1 | TRBV5-1 | TGCGCCAGCAGCTTGGTTGCGGGGGGAGACAATGAGCAGTTCTTC | CASSLVAGGDNEQFF
- | - | TRBJ2-7 | TRBV28 | TGTGCCAGCACGGACTCGGTCAGGGTCGGCGAGCAGTACTTC | CASTDSVRVGEQYF
- | - | TRBJ1-3 | TRBV5-1 | TGCGCCAGCAGCTTGGTGGGGATTGGAAACACCATATATTTT | CASSLVGIGNTIYF
- | - | TRBJ2-7 | TRBV6-1 | TGTGCCAGCAGTGAATGGATGGGCGGTTCCTACGAGCAGTACTTC | CASSEWMGGSYEQYF
- | - | TRBJ2-3 | TRBV5-1 | TGCGCCAGCAGCTTACGTAGACAGGGAGGGAGCACAGATACGCAGTATTTT | CASSLRRQGGSTDTQYF
- | few | TRBJ1-3 | TRBV6-5 | TGTGCCACCCGGGCGCGTCCCTCCTCTGGAAACACCATATATTTT | CATRARPSSGNTIYF
- | - | TRBJ2-3 | TRBV5-6 | TGTGCCAGCAGCTTCAGACACCTCGAAGATACGCAGTATTTT | CASSFRHLEDTQYF
- | - | TRBJ2-7 | TRBV5-6 | TGTGCCAGCAGCTTGGGACGGCTCTACGAGCAGTACTTC | CASSLGRLYEQYF
- | - | TRBJ1-4 | TRBV5-1 | TGCGCCAGCAGCTCGGACAGCAATGAAAAACTGTTTTTT | CASSSDSNEKLFF
- | many | TRBJ1-2 | TRBV11-3 | TGTGCCAGCAGCCCGGTTCCCTGGTTCTTAGGTGGCTACACCTTC | CASSPVPWFLGGYTF
TRBD1 | - | TRBJ1-3 | TRBV7-2 | TGTGCCAGCAGCGACACAGGGGCAAACTCTGGAAACACCATATATTTT | CASSDTGANSGNTIYF
TRBD1 | - | TRBJ2-1 | TRBV19 | TGTGCCAGTAGTCCAACAGGGGTCAATGAGCAGTTCTTC | CASSPTGVNEQFF
- | once | TRBJ2-7 | TRBV5-8 | TGTGCCCCCACCCCCGGCATAAGTAAAGCCTACGAGCAGTACTTC | CAPTPGISKAYEQYF
TRBD1 | - | TRBJ1-2 | TRBV28 | TGTGCCAGCAGCCCCTGGGACAGGGGATCGAGTGGCTACACCTTC | CASSPWDRGSSGYTF
- | - | TRBJ1-1 | TRBV7-2 | TGTGCCAGCAGCCCGAGGTTTACTGAAGCTTTCTTT | CASSPRFTEAFF
- | - | TRBJ2-7 | TRBV7-9 | TGTGCCAGCAGCACGGTTGGAAGCTCCTACGAGCAGTACTTC | CASSTVGSSYEQYF
- | - | TRBJ1-5 | TRBV5-4 | TGTGCCAGCAGCTTGGGGGGGGCAGACCCAGGTCAGCCCCAGCATTTT | CASSLGGADPGQPQHF